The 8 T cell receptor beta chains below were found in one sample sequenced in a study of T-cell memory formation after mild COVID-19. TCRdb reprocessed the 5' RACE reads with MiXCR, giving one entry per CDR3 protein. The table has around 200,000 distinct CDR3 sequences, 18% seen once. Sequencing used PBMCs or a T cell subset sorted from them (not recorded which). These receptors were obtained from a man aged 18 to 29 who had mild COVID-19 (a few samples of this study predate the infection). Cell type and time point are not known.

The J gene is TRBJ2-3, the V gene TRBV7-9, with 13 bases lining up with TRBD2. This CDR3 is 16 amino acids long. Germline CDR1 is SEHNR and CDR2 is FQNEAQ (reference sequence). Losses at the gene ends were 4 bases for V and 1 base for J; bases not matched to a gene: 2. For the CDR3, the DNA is TGTGCCAGCAGCTCAGGGACTAGCGGGGGCACAGATACGCAGTATTTT. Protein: CASSSGTSGGTDTQYF.

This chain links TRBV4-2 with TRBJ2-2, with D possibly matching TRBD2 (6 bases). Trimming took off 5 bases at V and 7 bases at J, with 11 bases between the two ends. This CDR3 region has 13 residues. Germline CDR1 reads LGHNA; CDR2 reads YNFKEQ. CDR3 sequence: CASSSASVGELFF. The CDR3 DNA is TGTGCCAGCAGCTCCGCTAGCGTCGGGGAGCTGTTTTTT.

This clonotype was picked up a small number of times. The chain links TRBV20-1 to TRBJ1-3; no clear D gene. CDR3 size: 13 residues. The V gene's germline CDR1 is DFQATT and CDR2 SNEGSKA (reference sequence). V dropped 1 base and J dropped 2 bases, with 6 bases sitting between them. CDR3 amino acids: CSARAPTGNTIYF. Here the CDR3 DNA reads TGCAGTGCTAGAGCTCCGACTGGAAACACCATATATTTT.

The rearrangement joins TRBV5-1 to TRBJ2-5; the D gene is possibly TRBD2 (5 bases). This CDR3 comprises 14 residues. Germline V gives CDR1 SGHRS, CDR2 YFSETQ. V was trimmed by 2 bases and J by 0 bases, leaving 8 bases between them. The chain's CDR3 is CASSFTADQETQYF. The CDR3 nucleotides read TGCGCCAGCAGCTTTACAGCGGACCAAGAGACCCAGTACTTC. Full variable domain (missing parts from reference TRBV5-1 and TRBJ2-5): KAGVTQTPRYLIKTRGQQVTLSCSPISGHRSVSWYQQTPGQGLQFLFEYFSETQRNKGNFPGRFSGRQFSNSRSEMNVSTLELGDSALYLCASSFTADQETQYFGPGTRLLVL.

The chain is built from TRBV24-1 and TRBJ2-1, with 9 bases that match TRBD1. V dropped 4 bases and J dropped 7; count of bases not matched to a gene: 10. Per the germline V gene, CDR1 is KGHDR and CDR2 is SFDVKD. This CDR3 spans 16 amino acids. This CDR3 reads CATSDFRDRVGNEQFF. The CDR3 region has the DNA TGTGCCACCAGTGACTTTCGGGACAGGGTCGGAAATGAGCAGTTCTTC.

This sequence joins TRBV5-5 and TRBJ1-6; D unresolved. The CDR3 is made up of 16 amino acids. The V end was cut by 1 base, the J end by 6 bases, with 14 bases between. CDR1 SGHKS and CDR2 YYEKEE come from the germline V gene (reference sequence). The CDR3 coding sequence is TGTGCCAGCAGCTTGTTGGGCGGGAGCGGTAATTCACCCCTCCACTTT. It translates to CASSLLGGSGNSPLHF.

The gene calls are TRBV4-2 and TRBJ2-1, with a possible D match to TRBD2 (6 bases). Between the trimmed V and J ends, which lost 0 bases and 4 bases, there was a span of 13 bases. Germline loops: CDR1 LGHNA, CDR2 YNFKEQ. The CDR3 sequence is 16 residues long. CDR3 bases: TGTGCCAGCAGCCAAGATGTGGGGGAGGCTTACAATGAGCAGTTCTTC. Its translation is CASSQDVGEAYNEQFF.

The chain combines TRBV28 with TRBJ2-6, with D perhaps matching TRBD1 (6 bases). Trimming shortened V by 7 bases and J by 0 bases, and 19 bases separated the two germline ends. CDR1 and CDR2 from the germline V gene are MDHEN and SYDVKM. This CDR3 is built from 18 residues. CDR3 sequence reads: CASKDRQDSYSGANVLTF. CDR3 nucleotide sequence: TGTGCCAGCAAAGATAGACAGGACTCCTACTCTGGGGCCAACGTCCTGACTTTC. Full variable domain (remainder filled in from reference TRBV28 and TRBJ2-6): DVKVTQSSRYLVKRTGEKVFLECVQDMDHENMFWYRQDPGLGLRLIYFSYDVKMKEKGDIPEGYSVSREKKERFSLILESASTNQTSMYLCASKDRQDSYSGANVLTFGAGSRLTVL.